The source of this T cell receptor beta chain is a study of blood T cells in healthy people across ages. Turning to this clonotype: Its specificity is not known.

Trimming took 2 bases from V and 0 from J, leaving 14 bases between them. In germline, CDR1 is MDHEN, CDR2 SYDVKM. CDR3 length: 16 amino acids. Next came a second PCR, run for about 7 to 12 cycles, which used a sample-barcoded 5' primer along with a J-beta primer mix. TCRdb reprocessed the 5' RACE reads with MiXCR, giving one entry per CDR3 protein. Of 790,000 or so distinct CDR3 sequences listed, roughly three fifths are singletons. Whole-study results and caveats: Older age coincided with a roughly linear decline in TCR beta diversity per million T cells.

Input material: blood. The rearrangement links TRBV28 to TRBJ2-7; a weak D match, TRBD1 (6 bases). This sequence originates from a man between 40 and 49 years old in good health. The CDR3 protein is CASSLRRQEPSYEQYF. CDR3 coding DNA: TGTGCCAGCAGTTTACGCAGACAGGAGCCCTCCTACGAGCAGTACTTC.